This entry is about one TCR beta chain. Germline values: CDR1 SGHTA, CDR2 FQGNSA. The V and J ends lost 0 bases and 6 bases, in that order; junction bases with no gene match: 4. The CDR3 is 15 residues long. These data come from a study of technical replicates of blood from a few donors. Some clones are missing from TCRdb's copy, which holds only in-frame ones; the method was immunoSEQ multiplex PCR. The sample yields roughly 69,000 clones, around 84% seen once. J is TRBJ2-1 and V is TRBV7-2, with TRBD2 matching 8 bases. The receptor was derived from a human donor in good health. Some clones in this sample may be carry-over from other donors' samples. The sample taken for sequencing was PBMCs. In DNA, the CDR3 is TGTGCCAGCAGCTTAGCCGGGACTAGGGGCAATGAGCAGTTCTTC. Amino acid sequence: CASSLAGTRGNEQFF.